This T cell receptor beta chain was identified in a study of Ad26.COV2.S vaccination and SARS-CoV-2 variants. This clone was recorded a few times. Treatment in this sample: around 19 received Ad26.COV2.S at low or high dose, single or two shots; about 5 received placebo; per-sample allocation not given. Samples were taken on day 63 after the first vaccine or placebo injection. Repertoires were generated with immunoSEQ multiplex PCR, while TCRdb's copy carries only in-frame clones and drops some. The sample contains approximately 500,000 clones, roughly nine tenths of which appear only once. The CDR3 is made up of 16 amino acids. The germline V and J ends were trimmed by 8 bases and 2 bases, with 16 bases remaining between them. CDR1 and CDR2 from the germline V gene are SGHVS and FNYEAQ.

J is TRBJ1-6 and V is TRBV7-6; D unclear. The starting material was peripheral blood, obtained in a trial of Ad26.COV2.S vaccine versus placebo. This clonotype originated in a person between 18 and 65 years old who received the Ad26.COV2.S COVID-19 vaccine or a placebo. DNA of the CDR3: TGTGCCAGCGGACTCCGGTCATGCCCCTATAATTCACCCCTCCACTTT. It translates to CASGLRSCPYNSPLHF. Full variable domain (rest looked up from reference TRBV7-6 and TRBJ1-6): GAGVSQSPRYKVTKRGQDVALRCDPISGHVSLYWYRQALGQGPEFLTYFNYEAQQDKSGLPNDRFSAERPEGSISTLTIQRTEQRDSAMYRCASGLRSCPYNSPLHFGNGTRLTVT.